A single sample is the source of the 11 T cell receptor beta chains below, sequenced in a study of T cells in severe cutaneous drug reactions. Sequenced patients had Stevens-Johnson syndrome or toxic epidermal necrolysis caused by carbamazepine. The iRepertoire multiplex PCR system with TCR subtype-specific primers built both bulk and single-cell libraries. TCRdb reprocessed the multiplex PCR reads, with one entry per CDR3 protein and no DNA. Across around 5,900 distinct CDR3 sequences, the top ten clones capture roughly 14% of the sample. The specimen was PBMCs. These TCRs come from a human donor with a severe cutaneous adverse drug reaction.

V is TRBV5-4 and J is TRBJ1-6; TCRdb gives TRBD1 as the D gene, but with no DNA this cannot be confirmed. The V gene's germline CDR1 is SGHNT and CDR2 YYREEE (reference sequence). The CDR3 has 15 residues. CDR3 sequence: CASSPGQIYNSPLHF.

This chain connects TRBV7-6 to TRBJ2-7; TCRdb names TRBD1, which stays unverified in the absence of DNA. Germline V gene data show CDR1 as SGHVS and CDR2 as FNYEAQ. This CDR3 spans 15 amino acids. The CDR3 is CASSLGGVLVSEQYF.

V gene TRBV6-1 combines with J gene TRBJ2-4; TCRdb returns TRBD2, unconfirmable since there is no DNA. The V gene's germline CDR1 is MNHNS and CDR2 SASEGT. This CDR3 comprises 15 residues. CDR3 residues: CASRDLGLIRNIQYF.

The chain recombines TRBV9 with TRBJ1-1; the TRBD1 assignment by TCRdb is unverifiable without DNA. The CDR3 sequence is 15 residues long. Germline values: CDR1 SGDLS, CDR2 YYNGEE. The CDR3 protein is CASSVEDRANTEAFF.

Frequency places this clonotype as medium-sized. The V and J genes are TRBV14 and TRBJ1-1; TCRdb outputs TRBD1, but without DNA this stays unchecked. Germline V gene lookup returns CDR1 SGHDN and CDR2 FVKESK. The CDR3 runs to 15 residues. The CDR3 is CASSQVVDSNTEAFF.

Judged by frequency, this clonotype is medium-sized. The chain combines TRBV27 with TRBJ2-3; with no DNA, the TCRdb D assignment of TRBD2 cannot be verified. Per the germline V gene, CDR1 is MNHEY and CDR2 is SMNVEV (reference sequence). The CDR3 runs 15 residues. CDR3 in amino acids: CASSPGTSGRDTQYF.

According to its frequency, this clonotype is medium-sized. V is TRBV7-9 and J is TRBJ1-1. Germline-derived CDR1 and CDR2 are SEHNR and FQNEAQ (reference sequence). The CDR3 runs to 13 residues. The CDR3 is CASSRGWIQRAFF.

V is TRBV4-1 and J is TRBJ1-5; absent DNA, TCRdb's TRBD1 call cannot be checked. Looked up from germline, CDR1 is MGHRA and CDR2 is YSYEKL. The CDR3 runs to 14 residues. This chain's CDR3 is CASSQAGAGQPQHF.

The chain has TRBV4-1 and TRBJ1-2. The germline V gene has CDR1 MGHRA and CDR2 YSYEKL. CDR3 length: 13 residues. The CDR3 loop is CASSQRSGYGYTF.

The gene calls are TRBV5-5 and TRBJ1-1. CDR3 length equals 13 residues. In germline, CDR1 is SGHKS, CDR2 YYEKEE (reference sequence). The CDR3 reads CASSWAVNTEAFF.

This clonotype registers medium-sized by frequency. The CDR3 here is CASSHAGSGANVLTF. This chain uses TRBV6-2 or TRBV6-3 with TRBJ2-6; TCRdb outputs TRBD1, but without DNA this stays unchecked. Germline CDR1 and CDR2: MNHEY and SVGEGT. The CDR3 is 15 residues long.